This T cell receptor (beta chain) was observed in a study of blood T cells in healthy people across ages. This CDR3 contains 13 residues. Germline-derived CDR1 and CDR2 are SNHLY and FYNNEI. Unmatched junction bases numbered 4, after V lost 8 bases and J lost 2 bases. Combining a sample-barcoded 5' primer with a J-beta primer mix, a second PCR ran for about 6 to 12 cycles. A single record per CDR3 protein comes from TCRdb applying MiXCR to the 5' RACE reads. Here the sample spans roughly 500,000 distinct CDR3 sequences, 25% to 30% being singletons. The origin of this receptor is a woman aged 65 to 85 in good health. J is TRBJ2-7 and V is TRBV2, with 9 bases matching TRBD2. Sequenced material: blood. This chain's CDR3 is CASAGGQTYEQYF. CDR3 nucleotide sequence: TGTGCCAGCGCGGGGGGGCAAACCTACGAGCAGTACTTC.